The present entry profiles one T cell receptor (beta chain) with its context. Only in-frame clones appear in the TCRdb table, and some are missing; sequencing was by immunoSEQ multiplex PCR. The sample has about 140,000 clones, approximately 82% seen once; the top ten hold 1.5% to 2%. This record belongs to a study of blood T cell repertoires in COVID-19. V was trimmed by 1 base and J by 4 bases, leaving 2 bases between them. Germline CDR1 reads MGHRA; CDR2 reads YSYEKL. The CDR3 is 12 residues long. The chain couples TRBV4-1 to TRBJ1-3; D remains ambiguous. The source of this sequence is a human donor in a cohort sampled during active COVID-19. Sequenced sample: peripheral blood. Here the CDR3 DNA reads TGCGCCAGCAGCCAAGTAGGAAACACCATATATTTT. This encodes CASSQVGNTIYF.